This T cell receptor (beta chain) was sequenced during a study of neurological immune-mediated disorders. Study-level findings and limits: TCR clonal expansion peaked in HTLV-1-associated myelopathy patients and was lowest in multiple sclerosis patients.

Noted time point: technical triplicate 1. The cDNA was synthesized by 5'RACE incorporating 10-nucleotide random UMIs. A single record per CDR3 protein comes from TCRdb applying MiXCR to the 5' RACE reads. The data hold some 22,000 distinct CDR3 sequences, with about 13% observed a single time. The CDR3 spans 16 residues. The V and J ends lost 6 bases and 1 base respectively, with 16 bases between them. The germline gives CDR1 SGHRS, CDR2 YFSETQ. There are many counts of this clonotype. Its target is unknown. V is TRBV5-1 and J is TRBJ2-2; D remains ambiguous. This sequence was found in a female donor with HTLV-1-associated myelopathy (HAM/TSP). The sequenced material came from CD4+ T cells from blood. The CDR3 nucleotides read TGCGCCAGCACTCTTCGGGTCGTGGGGAACACCGGGGAGCTGTTTTTT. Protein product: CASTLRVVGNTGELFF.